The rows below give T cell receptor beta chains drawn from one sample of a study of technical replicates of blood from several donors. Method: immunoSEQ multiplex PCR; TCRdb's copy keeps in-frame clones and lacks some. Here the sample spans 60,000 to 70,000 clones, 95% to 98% being singletons. Sequencing was done on a sample of T cells isolated from PBMCs. Receptor source: a human donor in good health. Both conserved end residues are part of each CDR3. Each record gives: clone size, D gene, J gene, V gene, CDR3 protein, CDR3 DNA. The D gene is left open where the match is weak. Clone sizes are given selectively: once, few, many, or a class where the clone is expanded.

. TRBD1 TRBJ1-2 TRBV27 CASGTGTGGFGYTF TGTGCCAGCGGTACGGGTACAGGGGGCTTTGGCTACACCTTC
. . TRBJ2-5 TRBV7-9 CASSPLVSGETQYF TGTGCCAGCAGCCCCTTAGTCAGCGGAGAGACCCAGTACTTC
. . TRBJ2-5 TRBV6-5 CASRTAETQYF TGTGCCAGCAGAACTGCCGAGACCCAGTACTTC
. TRBD2 TRBJ2-7 TRBV5-4 CASSYAAGVYEQYF TGTGCCAGCAGCTATGCAGCGGGGGTCTACGAGCAGTACTTC
. . TRBJ1-1 TRBV11-3 CASSLDVVGQRNTEAFF TGTGCCAGCAGCTTAGATGTAGTGGGACAACGAAACACTGAAGCTTTCTTT
once . TRBJ2-7 TRBV7-9 CASATDILYEQYF TGTGCCAGCGCCACCGACATCCTCTACGAGCAGTACTTC
. TRBD1 TRBJ2-1 TRBV6-4 CASRSRDSSYNEQFF TGTGCCAGCCGATCCCGGGACAGCTCCTACAATGAGCAGTTCTTC
. TRBD1 TRBJ1-2 TRBV19 CASSRQGYGYTF TGTGCCAGTAGCCGACAGGGCTATGGCTACACCTTC
. . TRBJ1-2 TRBV5-1 CASSLGGDFNYGYTF TGCGCCAGCAGCTTGGGCGGGGACTTTAACTATGGCTACACCTTC
. . TRBJ2-5 TRBV7-9 CASRSAQGETQYF TGTGCCAGCAGAAGCGCACAGGGTGAGACCCAGTACTTC
. . TRBJ2-1 TRBV15 CATSRTRVNEQFF TGTGCCACCAGCAGAACGCGGGTTAATGAGCAGTTCTTC
. . TRBJ2-1 TRBV27 CASRHIEQFF TGTGCCAGCAGACACATTGAGCAGTTCTTC
. TRBD2 TRBJ2-7 TRBV27 CASRSWGGTAYEQYF TGTGCCAGCAGATCCTGGGGAGGGACGGCCTACGAGCAGTACTTC
. . TRBJ2-6 TRBV11-3 CASSAGISGANVLTF TGTGCCAGCAGCGCGGGAATCTCTGGGGCCAACGTCCTGACTTTC
. . TRBJ2-7 TRBV6-1 CASSELTGFYEQYF TGTGCCAGCAGTGAACTTACAGGGTTCTACGAGCAGTACTTC
. . TRBJ1-1 TRBV9 CASSATGSTEAFF TGTGCCAGCAGCGCGACCGGGAGCACTGAAGCTTTCTTT
. . TRBJ2-3 TRBV7-9 CASSYPLRGPSTDTQYF TGTGCCAGCAGCTACCCCCTGCGGGGGCCCAGCACAGATACGCAGTATTTT
. TRBD2 TRBJ2-5 TRBV11-2 CASSQTSGGSKTQYF TGTGCCAGCAGCCAGACTAGCGGGGGGTCGAAGACCCAGTACTTC
. . TRBJ2-1 TRBV7-8 CASSHRASYNEQFF TGTGCCAGCAGCCACAGGGCCTCCTACAATGAGCAGTTCTTC
. . TRBJ1-5 TRBV7-2 CASSLAYRSVDQPQHF TGTGCCAGCAGCTTAGCATATCGCAGCGTAGATCAGCCCCAGCATTTT
. . TRBJ1-5 TRBV9 CASSGDGGTNQPQHF TGTGCCAGCAGCGGGGACGGGGGAACTAATCAGCCCCAGCATTTT
. TRBD1 TRBJ2-7 TRBV6-5 CASVPGTGPYEQYF TGTGCCAGCGTTCCAGGGACAGGGCCCTACGAGCAGTACTTC
. TRBD1 TRBJ1-2 TRBV28 CASRTGGSGYTF TGTGCCAGCAGGACAGGGGGCTCTGGCTACACCTTC
. . TRBJ1-5 TRBV28 CASSLGGQVRSRPQHF TGTGCCAGCAGTTTAGGGGGCCAGGTTAGGTCCCGACCCCAGCATTTT
. TRBD2 TRBJ2-7 TRBV10-2 CASSGTSGRGYEQYF TGCGCCAGCAGCGGAACTAGCGGGAGAGGGTACGAGCAGTACTTC
. . TRBJ2-2 TRBV6-1 CASSAYEGNTGELFF TGTGCCAGCAGTGCCTATGAGGGAAACACCGGGGAGCTGTTTTTT
. TRBD1 TRBJ2-1 TRBV7-9 CASSLWFGTGGDNEQFF TGTGCCAGCAGCTTATGGTTTGGGACAGGGGGTGACAATGAGCAGTTCTTC
. TRBD1 TRBJ2-3 TRBV2 CARGDRASTDTQYF TGTGCCAGGGGGGACAGAGCTAGCACAGATACGCAGTATTTT
. . TRBJ2-7 TRBV2 CASSWTEIYEQYF TGTGCCAGCAGTTGGACAGAGATCTACGAGCAGTACTTC
. TRBD1 TRBJ1-6 TRBV9 CASSGDASGTGNSPLHF TGTGCCAGCAGCGGAGACGCTTCCGGGACAGGGAATTCACCCCTCCACTTT
. TRBD1 TRBJ1-1 TRBV10-3 CAKRQGMNTEAFF TGTGCCAAAAGACAGGGGATGAACACTGAAGCTTTCTTT
. TRBD1 TRBJ2-6 TRBV27 CASSTRTGNRWANVLTF TGTGCCAGCAGTACGCGGACAGGGAATCGTTGGGCCAACGTCCTGACTTTC
. TRBD1 TRBJ1-1 TRBV25-1 CASTPTGMNTEAFF TGTGCCAGCACCCCGACAGGGATGAACACTGAAGCTTTCTTT
once . TRBJ2-2 TRBV27 CASSPEPGDTGELFF TGTGCCAGCAGCCCAGAACCAGGGGACACCGGGGAGCTGTTTTTT
. . TRBJ2-6 TRBV19 CASGLNGGTGANVLTF TGTGCCAGTGGTTTAAACGGGGGTACTGGGGCCAACGTCCTGACTTTC
. . TRBJ1-2 TRBV29-1 CSVPGGNGKATYGYTF TGCAGCGTCCCGGGGGGAAATGGGAAAGCAACCTATGGCTACACCTTC
. . TRBJ2-7 TRBV5-4 CASSSSDETVLGSEQYF TGTGCCAGCAGCTCCTCGGACGAGACAGTCCTCGGGTCCGAGCAGTACTTC
. TRBD1 TRBJ1-5 TRBV30 CAWSQGGAGNQPQHF TGTGCCTGGAGCCAGGGGGGCGCGGGCAATCAGCCCCAGCATTTT
. . TRBJ1-4 TRBV18 CASSPRRATNEKLFF TGTGCCAGCTCACCAAGACGGGCAACTAATGAAAAACTGTTTTTT
. TRBD2 TRBJ2-3 TRBV11-3 CASSSGTSGPRGDTQYF TGTGCCAGCAGCTCCGGGACTAGCGGGCCCCGGGGAGATACGCAGTATTTT
. TRBD2 TRBJ2-3 TRBV14 CASSRVAGASTDTQYF TGTGCCAGCAGCCGAGTAGCGGGAGCGAGCACAGATACGCAGTATTTT
. . TRBJ2-3 TRBV20-1 CSAVLTDTQYF TGCAGTGCGGTACTCACAGATACGCAGTATTTT
. . TRBJ2-6 TRBV6-1 CASSGSVGEMSGANVLTF TGTGCCAGCAGTGGGTCCGTCGGGGAGATGTCTGGGGCCAACGTCCTGACTTTC